Each of the 32 T cell receptor beta chains below was sequenced from the same sample in a study of blood T cell repertoires in COVID-19. The method was immunoSEQ multiplex PCR; TCRdb's version includes in-frame clones alone and lacks a portion of them. This sample has around 150,000 clones, with about four fifths found just once. Sequencing input: peripheral blood. The receptors shown here come from a woman in her sixties with acute or convalescent COVID-19.

The chain employs TRBV6-2 or TRBV6-3 and TRBJ1-5, with D possibly being TRBD1 (6 bases). Germline CDR1 and CDR2: MNHEY and SVGEGT. Trimming left V 4 bases short and J 7 bases short, with 11 bases between. This CDR3 has 13 amino acids. The CDR3 DNA is TGTGCCAGCAGTTTACAGGGTCGGCAGCCCCAGCATTTT. Its protein is CASSLQGRQPQHF.

The chain is built from TRBV27 and TRBJ1-5; D remains unclear. This CDR3 has 15 amino acids. Germline assignment: CDR1 MNHEY and CDR2 SMNVEV (reference sequence). V lost 1 base, J lost 6 bases, and 13 bases lay in between. CDR3 DNA sequence: TGTGCCAGCAGTTTATGGGGTGGAGGTGGTCAGCCCCAGCATTTT. This gives the protein CASSLWGGGGQPQHF.

In its sample, this clone was seen a few times. V usage is TRBV7-8 and J usage is TRBJ1-5; D gene ambiguous. The length of the CDR3 is 17 residues. Germline CDR1 reads SGHVS; CDR2 reads FQNEAQ. Trimming removed 2 bases from V and 0 bases from J, with 14 bases in between. The CDR3, as DNA: TGTGCCAGCAGCTTACTCGGCCACCTAGATAGCAATCAGCCCCAGCATTTT. Translating it yields CASSLLGHLDSNQPQHF.

In this sample, this clone turned up a few times. The CDR3 loop reads CASSWGGVEQYF. The CDR3 DNA sequence: TGTGCCAGCTCATGGGGAGGAGTCGAGCAGTACTTC. The chain links TRBV18 to TRBJ2-7, with a weak D call TRBD2 (6 bases). This CDR3 region has 12 residues. Trimming cost V 5 bases and J 6 bases, with 11 bases left between them. Germline loops: CDR1 KGHSH, CDR2 LQKENI.

V and J are TRBV3-1 (or the pseudogene TRBV3-2) and TRBJ2-4, with 7 nucleotides matching TRBD1. With V trimmed by 2 bases and J by 4 bases, 11 bases remained unmatched. This CDR3 region has 17 residues. From germline, CDR1 is LGHDT and CDR2 YNNKEL (reference sequence). CDR3 loop: CASSQLKSGQLKNIQYF. The CDR3 DNA reads TGTGCCAGCAGCCAACTAAAGTCGGGACAGTTAAAAAACATTCAGTACTTC.

The J gene is TRBJ1-5, the V gene TRBV15; D uncertain. There are 13 residues in the CDR3. V was shortened by 0 bases and J by 4 bases, with 4 bases between the two germline ends. Germline V gene sequence: CDR1 LNHNV, CDR2 YYDKDF (reference sequence). In nucleotides, the CDR3 is TGTGCCACCAGCAGAGACCGGAATCAGCCCCAGCATTTT. The encoded protein is CATSRDRNQPQHF.

The rearrangement uses TRBV30 and TRBJ1-2, with TRBD1 matching over 7 bases. Germline assignment: CDR1 GTSNPN and CDR2 SVGIG (reference sequence). The junction had 9 bases not matched to a gene; V was cut back by 2 bases and J by 9 bases. The length of the CDR3 is 13 residues. The CDR3 DNA reads as TGTGCCTGGAGTACCCAGGGGGTTCGGCGCTACACCTTC. Its protein is CAWSTQGVRRYTF. The whole variable domain, remainder taken from reference TRBV30 and TRBJ1-2, is SQTIHQWPATLVQPVGSPLSLECTVEGTSNPNLYWYRQAAGRGLQLLFYSVGIGQISSEVPQNLSASRPQDRQFILSSKKLLLSDSGFYLCAWSTQGVRRYTFGSGTRLTVV.

On this clone itself: In the same sample, other DNA sequences code for this CDR3. The chain joins TRBV6-5 to TRBJ1-6, with D uncertain. This CDR3 comprises 14 residues. Germline V gene data show CDR1 as MNHEY and CDR2 as SVGAGI. Trimming cost V 5 bases and J 6 bases, with 11 bases left between them. The CDR3 bases are TGTGCCAGCAGTCCCCGGGATTTTAATTCACCCCTCCACTTT. It yields the protein CASSPRDFNSPLHF.

The chain carries TRBV6-5 and TRBJ2-7, with 9 bases fitting TRBD1. Germline loops: CDR1 MNHEY, CDR2 SVGAGI. The CDR3 length is 15 residues. V dropped 6 bases and J dropped 5; count of bases not matched to a gene: 11. The CDR3 loop is CASRDPGQGVHEQYF. The CDR3 nucleotides read TGTGCCAGCAGGGATCCGGGACAGGGCGTACACGAGCAGTACTTC.

This chain joins TRBV19 and TRBJ1-3; 7 positions agree with TRBD1. The J segment lost 0 bases and the V segment lost 4 bases, leaving 9 bases of the junction unmatched. Germline assignment: CDR1 LNHDA and CDR2 SQIVND (reference sequence). This CDR3 is 17 amino acids long. The CDR3 loop reads CASSTWTGGISGNTIYF. The CDR3 DNA sequence: TGTGCCAGTAGTACCTGGACAGGTGGGATCTCTGGAAACACCATATATTTT. The whole variable domain, filled in from reference TRBV19 and TRBJ1-3, reads DGGITQSPKYLFRKEGQNVTLSCEQNLNHDAMYWYRQDPGQGLRLIYYSQIVNDFQKGDIAEGYSVSREKKESFPLTVTSAQKNPTAFYLCASSTWTGGISGNTIYFGEGSWLTVV.

This rearrangement joins TRBV5-4 to TRBJ2-7, with TRBD2 identical over 7 bases. J gave up 1 base and V 4 bases, and 11 bases lay outside the gene matches. CDR1 SGHNT and CDR2 YYREEE come from the germline V gene (reference sequence). The CDR3 has 16 residues. The CDR3 coding sequence is TGTGCCAGCAGCGATGTAGCGGGCGGAGATTCCTACGAGCAGTACTTC. This encodes CASSDVAGGDSYEQYF.

This clone was seen once. The chain combines TRBV10-1 with TRBJ2-1; 11 bases agree with TRBD2. V shed 6 bases, J shed 7 bases, and the junction held 8 bases outside the gene matches. CDR1 is WNHNN, CDR2 SYGVQD, per germline (reference sequence). This CDR3 region has 15 residues. The CDR3 DNA is TGCGCCAGCAGCAATAGCGGGAGGGCCTTGAATGAGCAGTTCTTC. It encodes CASSNSGRALNEQFF.

The genes are TRBV12-5 and TRBJ2-2; possibly TRBD2 for D (5 bases). The germline CDR1 and CDR2 sequences are LGHNT and FRNRAP. The V gene lost 1 base and the J gene lost 6 bases, with 9 bases spanning the gap. The CDR3 runs to 14 residues. CDR3 loop: CASGLGLNPGELFF. The DNA of the CDR3 is TGTGCTAGTGGTTTGGGACTAAACCCCGGGGAGCTGTTTTTT. Together with reference TRBV12-5 and TRBJ2-2, the CDR3 gives the full variable domain: DARVTQTPRHKVTEMGQEVTMRCQPILGHNTVFWYRQTMMQGLELLAYFRNRAPLDDSGMPKDRFSAEMPDATLATLKIQPSEPRDSAVYFCASGLGLNPGELFFGEGSRLTVL.

The V gene is TRBV30, the J gene TRBJ2-5; TRBD2 aligns across 8 bases. The V and J ends lost 3 bases and 6 bases, in that order; junction bases with no gene match: 6. The CDR3 runs to 13 residues. The germline CDR1 and CDR2 sequences are GTSNPN and SVGIG (reference sequence). The CDR3 DNA reads TGTGCCTGGAGGCAGCTAGCGGGCAAGACCCAGTACTTC. Translating gives CAWRQLAGKTQYF.

The rearrangement joins TRBV14 to TRBJ1-4; TRBD1 agrees at 7 bases. The junction had 13 bases not matched to a gene; V was cut back by 0 bases and J by 6 bases. This CDR3 is built from 18 residues. Germline CDR1 reads SGHDN; CDR2 reads FVKESK. This CDR3 is CASSQDVKQTGRDEKLFF. The CDR3 DNA follows: TGTGCCAGCAGCCAAGACGTAAAGCAGACAGGGAGAGATGAAAAACTGTTTTTT.

The chain recombines TRBV6-5 with TRBJ2-3, with D uncertain. This CDR3 comprises 15 residues. V shed 1 base and J shed 0 bases, with 8 bases lying between them. Per germline, CDR1 MNHEY and CDR2 SVGAGI. CDR3 bases: TGTGCCAGCAGTTACTGGCATTCCAGCACAGATACGCAGTATTTT. This encodes CASSYWHSSTDTQYF.

This sequence joins TRBV10-3 and TRBJ2-3; 14 nucleotides align to TRBD2. Germline assignment: CDR1 ENHRY and CDR2 SYGVKD. J was trimmed by 6 bases and V by 4 bases; bases with no gene match: 6. The CDR3 has 16 residues. The CDR3 here is CAISVGTSGSFDTQYF. The CDR3 coding sequence is TGTGCCATCAGTGTCGGGACTAGCGGGAGTTTCGATACGCAGTATTTT.

The table lists this clone with a few counts. The J gene is TRBJ1-6, the V gene TRBV5-6; D not certain. The CDR3 spans 12 residues. Germline assignment: CDR1 SGHDT and CDR2 YYEEEE. Between the trimmed V and J ends, which lost 2 bases and 9 bases, there was a span of 6 bases. The CDR3 DNA reads TGTGCCAGCAGCTTCCCCCTTTCACCCCTCCACTTT. This encodes CASSFPLSPLHF.

The chain joins TRBV5-1 to TRBJ1-3; possible D gene TRBD1, 5 bases. The CDR3 is made up of 16 amino acids. The V gene's germline CDR1 is SGHRS and CDR2 YFSETQ. Trimming cost V 4 bases and J 0 bases, with 14 bases left between them. Here the CDR3 reads CASSLGDRSSGNTIYF. CDR3 nucleotide sequence: TGCGCCAGCAGCCTGGGAGACAGAAGCTCTGGAAACACCATATATTTT.

The rearrangement joins TRBV2 to TRBJ2-7; D perhaps matches TRBD1 (5 bases). This CDR3 contains 11 residues. Trimming removed 4 bases at V and 7 bases at J, with 8 bases between. Germline CDR1 SNHLY, CDR2 FYNNEI. CDR3 in amino acids: CASSGGTEQYF. CDR3 nucleotides: TGTGCCAGCAGTGGGGGCACAGAGCAGTACTTC.

The V and J genes are TRBV18 and TRBJ1-4; 9 bases match TRBD1. Trimming cost V 3 bases and J 4 bases; bases outside gene matches: 0. Germline-derived CDR1 and CDR2 are KGHSH and LQKENI. The CDR3 covers 14 residues. CDR3 residues: CASSPTGGNEKLFF. The CDR3 DNA is TGTGCCAGCTCACCGACAGGGGGTAATGAAAAACTGTTTTTT.

This clone was counted a few times. DNA for the CDR3: TGTGCCAGCAGTTTGATCCGGGACACCGGGGAGCTGTTTTTT. Translation gives CASSLIRDTGELFF. The J gene is TRBJ2-2, the V gene TRBV28; D is undetermined. In germline, CDR1 is MDHEN, CDR2 SYDVKM. The V and J ends lost 3 bases and 3 bases respectively, with 8 bases between them. The CDR3 has 14 residues.

The chain links TRBV4-3 to TRBJ1-1; 7 bases agree with TRBD1. The germline V gene encodes CDR1 LGHNA and CDR2 YSLEER. The CDR3 runs to 12 residues. J was trimmed by 9 bases and V by 4 bases; bases with no gene match: 5. The CDR3 bases are TGCGCCAGCAGCCCCACGGGACAGCAAGCTTTCTTT. As protein: CASSPTGQQAFF.

V usage is TRBV4-1 and J usage is TRBJ2-7; 10 bases are shared with TRBD2. Losses at the gene ends were 3 bases for V and 5 bases for J; bases not matched to a gene: 7. The length of the CDR3 is 15 residues. CDR1 and CDR2 from the germline V gene are MGHRA and YSYEKL. The CDR3 bases are TGCGCCAGCAGCCAGGAATCCGGACTAGCGGACGAGCAGTACTTC. It encodes CASSQESGLADEQYF.

This clone was detected ten times or more. The chain combines TRBV6-5 with TRBJ2-7; D call uncertain. The CDR3 is 13 residues long. Trimming removed 2 bases at V and 5 bases at J, with 10 bases between. CDR1 is MNHEY, CDR2 SVGAGI, per germline. This CDR3 reads CASSYTLGHEQYF. Written as DNA, the CDR3 is TGTGCCAGCAGTTACACCTTGGGCCACGAGCAGTACTTC.

V gene TRBV9 combines with J gene TRBJ1-5, with D perhaps TRBD1 (6 bases). Germline V gene sequence: CDR1 SGDLS, CDR2 YYNGEE. Between the trimmed V and J ends, which lost 0 bases and 0 bases, there was a span of 7 bases. The CDR3 consists of 15 residues. CDR3 amino acids: CASSVGDTSNQPQHF. The CDR3 DNA reads TGTGCCAGCAGCGTAGGGGACACTAGCAATCAGCCCCAGCATTTT. The full variable domain, rest sourced from reference TRBV9 and TRBJ1-5, is DSGVTQTPKHLITATGQRVTLRCSPRSGDLSVYWYQQSLDQGLQFLIQYYNGEERAKGNILERFSAQQFPDLHSELNLSSLELGDSALYFCASSVGDTSNQPQHFGDGTRLSIL.

The rearrangement joins TRBV4-1 to TRBJ1-4; D is uncertain. The CDR3 covers 13 residues. The germline gives CDR1 MGHRA, CDR2 YSYEKL. The V end lost 4 bases, the J end lost 8 bases, and 11 bases lay between the germline ends. The CDR3 DNA sequence: TGCGCCAGCAGCCGCGGGCTGGGGGAAAAACTGTTTTTT. Amino acid sequence: CASSRGLGEKLFF.

The gene calls are TRBV5-1 and TRBJ1-2; possibly TRBD1 for D (6 bases). CDR3 length: 14 residues. Trimming stripped 0 bases from V and 6 bases from J, with 12 bases between. The germline gives CDR1 SGHRS, CDR2 YFSETQ. The DNA for the CDR3 is TGCGCCAGCAGCTTGGACCCTCCAGGGGATGGCTACACCTTC. Protein: CASSLDPPGDGYTF.

The chain couples TRBV18 to TRBJ2-1; D might be TRBD1 (5 bases). The germline V gene has CDR1 KGHSH and CDR2 LQKENI. The CDR3 totals 15 residues. The ends were cut back, 4 bases at V and 2 bases at J, with 12 bases in the middle. The CDR3 loop reads CASSRYQGTYNEQFF. CDR3 sequence (DNA): TGTGCCAGCTCACGGTACCAGGGAACCTACAATGAGCAGTTCTTC.

This rearrangement joins TRBV18 to TRBJ1-2, with 10 bases matching TRBD1. The junction had 7 bases not matched to a gene; V was cut back by 5 bases and J by 7 bases. The CDR3 length is 14 residues. Germline V gene lookup returns CDR1 KGHSH and CDR2 LQKENI. The CDR3 region is CASSSGGDRGGYTF. DNA for the CDR3: TGTGCCAGCTCATCCGGAGGGGACAGGGGTGGCTACACCTTC. Variable domain in full (rest from reference TRBV18 and TRBJ1-2): NAGVMQNPRHLVRRRGQEARLRCSPMKGHSHVYWYRQLPEEGLKFMVYLQKENIIDESGMPKERFSAEFPKEGPSILRIQQVVRGDSAAYFCASSSGGDRGGYTFGSGTRLTVV.

This chain connects TRBV28 to TRBJ2-7, with TRBD2 identical over 7 bases. The CDR3 runs to 12 residues. Germline CDR1 is MDHEN and CDR2 is SYDVKM. V shed 8 bases and J 4 bases; nucleotides not matched to a gene: 5. In nucleotides, the CDR3 is TGTGCCAGCGGGGAGGGGTGGTACGAGCAGTACTTC. Amino acid sequence: CASGEGWYEQYF.

The J gene is TRBJ2-7, the V gene TRBV19; D may be TRBD1 (5 bases). Looked up from germline, CDR1 is LNHDA and CDR2 is SQIVND (reference sequence). V was trimmed by 6 bases and J by 3 bases, leaving 12 bases between them. This CDR3 contains 13 residues. CDR3 sequence reads: CASSPLGDYEQYF. The CDR3 DNA follows: TGTGCCAGTAGCCCTCTAGGGGACTACGAGCAGTACTTC.